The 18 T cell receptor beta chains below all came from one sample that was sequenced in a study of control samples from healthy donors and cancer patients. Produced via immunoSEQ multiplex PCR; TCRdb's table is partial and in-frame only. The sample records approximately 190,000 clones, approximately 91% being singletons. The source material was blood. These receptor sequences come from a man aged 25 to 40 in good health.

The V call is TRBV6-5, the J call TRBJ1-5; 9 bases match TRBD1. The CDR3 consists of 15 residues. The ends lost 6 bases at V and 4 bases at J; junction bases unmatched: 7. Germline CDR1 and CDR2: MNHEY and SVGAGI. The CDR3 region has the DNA TGTGCCAGCAGCGCCACAGGGGGCCGAAATCAGCCCCAGCATTTT. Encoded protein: CASSATGGRNQPQHF.

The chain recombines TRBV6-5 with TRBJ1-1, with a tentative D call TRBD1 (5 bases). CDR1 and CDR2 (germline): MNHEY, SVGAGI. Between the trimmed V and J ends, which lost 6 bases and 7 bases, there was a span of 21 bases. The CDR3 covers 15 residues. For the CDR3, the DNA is TGTGCCAGCAGACGGAAACCTCAGGGCTGGGGTGAAGCTTTCTTT. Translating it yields CASRRKPQGWGEAFF.

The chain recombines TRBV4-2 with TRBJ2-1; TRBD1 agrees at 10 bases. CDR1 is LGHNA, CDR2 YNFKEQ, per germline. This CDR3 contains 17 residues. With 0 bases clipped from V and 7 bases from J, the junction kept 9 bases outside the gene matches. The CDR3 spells CASSQEDRGAGRNEQFF. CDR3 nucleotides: TGTGCCAGCAGCCAAGAGGACAGGGGGGCAGGGAGGAATGAGCAGTTCTTC.

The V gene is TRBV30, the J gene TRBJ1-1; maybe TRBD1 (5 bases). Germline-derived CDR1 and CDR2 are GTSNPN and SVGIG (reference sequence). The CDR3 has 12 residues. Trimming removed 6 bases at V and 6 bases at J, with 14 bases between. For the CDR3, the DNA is TGTGCCTGCCAGGGACCGGGACCTGAAGCTTTCTTT. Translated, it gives CACQGPGPEAFF.

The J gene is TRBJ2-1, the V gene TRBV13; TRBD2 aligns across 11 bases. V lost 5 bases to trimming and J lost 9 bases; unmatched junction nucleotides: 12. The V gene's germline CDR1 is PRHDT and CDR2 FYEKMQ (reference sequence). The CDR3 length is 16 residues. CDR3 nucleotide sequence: TGTGCCAGCAGCCCATATAGCGGGGGGGCCGCCGGTGAGCAGTTCTTC. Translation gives CASSPYSGGAAGEQFF.

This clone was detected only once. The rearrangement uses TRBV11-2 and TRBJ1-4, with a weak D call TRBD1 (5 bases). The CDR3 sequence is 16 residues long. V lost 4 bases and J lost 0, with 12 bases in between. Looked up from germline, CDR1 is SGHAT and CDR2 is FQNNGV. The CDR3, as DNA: TGTGCCAGCAGCTGGAGGGGAAGGGCAACTAATGAAAAACTGTTTTTT. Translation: CASSWRGRATNEKLFF.

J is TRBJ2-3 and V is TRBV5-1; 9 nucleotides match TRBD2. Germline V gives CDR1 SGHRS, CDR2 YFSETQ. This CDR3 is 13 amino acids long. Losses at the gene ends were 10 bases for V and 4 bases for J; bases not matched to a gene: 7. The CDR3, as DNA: TGCGCCCGCGGGGGGGGCGGGGCAGATACGCAGTATTTT. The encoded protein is CARGGGGADTQYF. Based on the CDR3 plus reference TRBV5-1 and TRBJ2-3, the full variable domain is KAGVTQTPRYLIKTRGQQVTLSCSPISGHRSVSWYQQTPGQGLQFLFEYFSETQRNKGNFPGRFSGRQFSNSRSEMNVSTLELGDSALYLCARGGGGADTQYFGPGTRLTVL.

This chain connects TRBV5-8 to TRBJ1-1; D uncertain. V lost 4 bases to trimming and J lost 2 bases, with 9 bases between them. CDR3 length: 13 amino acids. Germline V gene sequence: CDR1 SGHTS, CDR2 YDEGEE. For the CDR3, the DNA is TGTGCCAGCAGCCATGGGCCCAACACTGAAGCTTTCTTT. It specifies CASSHGPNTEAFF.

The CDR3 loop is CASSIFGGDSTDTQYF. CDR3 coding DNA: TGTGCCAGTAGTATTTTCGGGGGTGACTCCACAGATACGCAGTATTTT. The V call is TRBV19, the J call TRBJ2-3, with D maybe TRBD2 (6 bases). V dropped 3 bases and J dropped 2 bases, with 15 bases sitting between them. This CDR3 contains 16 residues. Germline lookup yields CDR1 LNHDA and CDR2 SQIVND (reference sequence).

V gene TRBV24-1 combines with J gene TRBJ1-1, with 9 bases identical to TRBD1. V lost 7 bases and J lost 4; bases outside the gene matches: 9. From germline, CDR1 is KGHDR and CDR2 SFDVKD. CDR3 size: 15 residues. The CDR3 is CATRITGQGITEAFF. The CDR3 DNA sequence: TGTGCCACCAGAATCACGGGACAGGGTATCACTGAAGCTTTCTTT.

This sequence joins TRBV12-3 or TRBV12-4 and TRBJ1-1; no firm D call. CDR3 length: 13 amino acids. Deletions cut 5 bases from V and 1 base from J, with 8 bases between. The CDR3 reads CASSRPTNTEAFF. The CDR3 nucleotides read TGTGCCAGCAGTAGACCGACGAACACTGAAGCTTTCTTT.

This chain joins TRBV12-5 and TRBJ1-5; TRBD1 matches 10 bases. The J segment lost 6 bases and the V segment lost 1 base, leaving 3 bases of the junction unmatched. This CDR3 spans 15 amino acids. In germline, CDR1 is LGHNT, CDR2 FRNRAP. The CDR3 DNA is TGTGCTAGTGGTTTGGGGACAGGGGGGGTTCAGCCCCAGCATTTT. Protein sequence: CASGLGTGGVQPQHF. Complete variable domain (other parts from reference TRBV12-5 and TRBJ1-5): DARVTQTPRHKVTEMGQEVTMRCQPILGHNTVFWYRQTMMQGLELLAYFRNRAPLDDSGMPKDRFSAEMPDATLATLKIQPSEPRDSAVYFCASGLGTGGVQPQHFGDGTRLSIL.

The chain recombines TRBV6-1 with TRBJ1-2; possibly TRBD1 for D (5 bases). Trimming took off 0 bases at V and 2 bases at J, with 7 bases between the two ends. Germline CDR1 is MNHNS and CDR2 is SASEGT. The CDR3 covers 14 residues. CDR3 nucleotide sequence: TGTGCCAGCAGTGAAGCCGACAGAAACTATGGCTACACCTTC. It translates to CASSEADRNYGYTF.

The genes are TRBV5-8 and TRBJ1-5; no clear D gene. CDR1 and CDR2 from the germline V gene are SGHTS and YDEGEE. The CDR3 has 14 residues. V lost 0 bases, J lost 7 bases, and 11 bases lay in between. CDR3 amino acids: CASSLEWGEQPQHF. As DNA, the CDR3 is TGTGCCAGCAGCTTGGAATGGGGTGAACAGCCCCAGCATTTT.

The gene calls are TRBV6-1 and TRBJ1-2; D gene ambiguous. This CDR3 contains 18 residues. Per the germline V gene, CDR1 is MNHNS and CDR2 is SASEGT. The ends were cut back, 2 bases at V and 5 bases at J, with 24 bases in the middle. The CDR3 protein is CASSESYVGIKVEYGYTF. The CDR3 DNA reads TGTGCCAGCAGTGAATCTTACGTGGGAATAAAAGTGGAATATGGCTACACCTTC.

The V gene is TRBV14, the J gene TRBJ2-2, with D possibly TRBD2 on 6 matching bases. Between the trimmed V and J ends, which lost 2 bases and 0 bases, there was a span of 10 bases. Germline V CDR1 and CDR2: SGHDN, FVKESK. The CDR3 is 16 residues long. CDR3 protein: CASSQFSGPNTGELFF. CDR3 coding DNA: TGTGCCAGCAGCCAATTCAGCGGGCCGAACACCGGGGAGCTGTTTTTT.

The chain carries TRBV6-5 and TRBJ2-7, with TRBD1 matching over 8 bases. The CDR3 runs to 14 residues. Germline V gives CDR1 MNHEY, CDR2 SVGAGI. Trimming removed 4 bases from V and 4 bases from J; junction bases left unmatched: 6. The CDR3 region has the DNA TGTGCCAGCAGTTCGGGACAGGCCTCATACGAGCAGTACTTC. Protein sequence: CASSSGQASYEQYF.

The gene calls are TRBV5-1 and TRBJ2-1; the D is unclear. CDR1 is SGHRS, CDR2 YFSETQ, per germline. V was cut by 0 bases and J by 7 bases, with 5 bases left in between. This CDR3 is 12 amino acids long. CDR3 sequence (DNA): TGCGCCAGCAGCTTGGAACTAAATGAGCAGTTCTTC. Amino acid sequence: CASSLELNEQFF.